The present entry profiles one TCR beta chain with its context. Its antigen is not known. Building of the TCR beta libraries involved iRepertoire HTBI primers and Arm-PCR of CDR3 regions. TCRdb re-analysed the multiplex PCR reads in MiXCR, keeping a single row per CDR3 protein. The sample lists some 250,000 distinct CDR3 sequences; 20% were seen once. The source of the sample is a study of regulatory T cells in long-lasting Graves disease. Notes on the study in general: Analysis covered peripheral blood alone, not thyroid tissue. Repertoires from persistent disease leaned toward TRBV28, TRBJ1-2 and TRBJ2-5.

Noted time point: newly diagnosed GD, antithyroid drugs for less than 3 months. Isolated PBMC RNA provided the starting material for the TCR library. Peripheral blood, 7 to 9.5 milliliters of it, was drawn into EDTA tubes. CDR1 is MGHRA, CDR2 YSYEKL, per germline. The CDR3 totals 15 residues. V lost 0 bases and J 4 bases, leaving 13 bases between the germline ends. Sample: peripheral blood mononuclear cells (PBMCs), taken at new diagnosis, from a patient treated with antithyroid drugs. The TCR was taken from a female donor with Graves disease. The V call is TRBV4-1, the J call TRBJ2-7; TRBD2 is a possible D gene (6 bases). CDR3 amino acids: CASSQEGSGTYEQYF. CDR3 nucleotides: TGCGCCAGCAGCCAAGAAGGATCCGGGACTTACGAGCAGTACTTC.